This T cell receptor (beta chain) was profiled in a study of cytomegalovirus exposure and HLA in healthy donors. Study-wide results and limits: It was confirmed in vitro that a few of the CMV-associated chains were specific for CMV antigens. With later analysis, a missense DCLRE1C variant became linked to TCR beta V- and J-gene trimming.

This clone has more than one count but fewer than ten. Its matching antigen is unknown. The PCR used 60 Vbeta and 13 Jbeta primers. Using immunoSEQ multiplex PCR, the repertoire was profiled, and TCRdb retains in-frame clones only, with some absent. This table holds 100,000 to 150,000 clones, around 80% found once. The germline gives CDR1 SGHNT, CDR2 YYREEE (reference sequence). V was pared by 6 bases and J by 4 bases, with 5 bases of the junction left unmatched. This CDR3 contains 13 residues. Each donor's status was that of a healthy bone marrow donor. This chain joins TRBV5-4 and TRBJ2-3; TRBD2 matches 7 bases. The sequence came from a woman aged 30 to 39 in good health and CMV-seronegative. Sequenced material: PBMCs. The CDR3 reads CASTSSGADTQYF. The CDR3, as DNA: TGTGCCAGCACTTCTAGCGGCGCAGATACGCAGTATTTT.